This T cell receptor beta chain was observed in a study of neoadjuvant anti-PD-1 for oral cavity cancer. The wider study: Patients mostly received three to four biweekly nivolumab doses at 3 mg/kg before surgery. Non-progressing patients received a fourth nivolumab dose near day 43, then surgery on days 50-56.

The germline gives CDR1 MGHRA, CDR2 YSYEKL. V shed 0 bases and J shed 8 bases, with 16 bases lying between them. The CDR3 runs 15 residues. This clone has more than one count but fewer than ten. Sequencing used immunoSEQ multiplex PCR; TCRdb keeps in-frame clones, though not all of them. The data show some 15,000 clones, with approximately 71% seen just once and less than 3.5% held by the top ten. Here the sequenced sample was PBMCs, taken before nivolumab (anti-PD-1) treatment. The sequence derives from a person between 40 and 80 years old with oral cavity squamous cell carcinoma. The chain employs TRBV4-1 and TRBJ1-2, with D hard to call. In DNA form, the CDR3 reads TGCGCCAGCAGCCAAGAGGGCTATTCGAACGGGGGCTACACCTTC. The encoded protein is CASSQEGYSNGGYTF.